The 6 T cell receptor beta chains presented below share a single source sample, sequenced in a study of CD8+ T cells in alopecia areata. Described treatment: oral pan-JAK inhibitor, 5-10 mg twice daily. Reverse transcription of extracted RNA yielded cDNA, which provided the sequencing template. Clones were sequenced by immunoSEQ multiplex PCR, and TCRdb holds only the in-frame ones, with some missing. Of over 70,000 clones detected, approximately 66% appear once; the ten largest clones hold 20% to 25%. The sequences come from CD8+ T cells sorted from blood, collected at week 24, from a patient treated with tofacitinib. Receptor source: a human donor with alopecia areata.

The CDR3 bases are TGTGCCTGGAGTGCCCGCACCGGGGAGCTGTTTTTT. Amino acid sequence: CAWSARTGELFF. V and J are TRBV30 and TRBJ2-2; D ambiguous. In germline, CDR1 is GTSNPN, CDR2 SVGIG (reference sequence). The germline V and J ends were trimmed by 1 base and 4 bases, with 4 bases remaining between them. This CDR3 contains 12 residues.

This clone was seen a few times. The gene calls are TRBV7-9 and TRBJ2-7; 8 positions agree with TRBD1. The V gene's germline CDR1 is SEHNR and CDR2 FQNEAQ (reference sequence). The CDR3 contains 15 residues. After removal of 5 bases from V and 2 bases from J, the junction contained 8 bases not matched to a gene. The CDR3: CASSPVTGAAYEQYF. The CDR3 nucleotides are TGTGCCAGCAGCCCAGTGACAGGGGCGGCCTACGAGCAGTACTTC.

This sequence joins TRBV5-1 and TRBJ2-7; 10 bases are a match to TRBD1. The germline V gene has CDR1 SGHRS and CDR2 YFSETQ. CDR3 length: 16 residues. V gave up 0 bases and J gave up 0 bases; unmatched junction bases: 3. CDR3 sequence reads: CASSLGDRGFSYEQYF. The DNA for the CDR3 is TGCGCCAGCAGCTTGGGGGACAGGGGTTTCTCCTACGAGCAGTACTTC.

This chain connects TRBV7-9 to TRBJ2-5; tentatively, D is TRBD2 (6 bases). Trimming removed 3 bases from V and 1 base from J, with 12 bases in between. The length of the CDR3 is 15 residues. CDR1 SEHNR and CDR2 FQNEAQ come from the germline V gene (reference sequence). CDR3 region: CASSLSEGPQETQYF. The CDR3 DNA is TGTGCCAGCAGCTTGTCGGAGGGCCCCCAAGAGACCCAGTACTTC.

This chain joins TRBV27 and TRBJ2-1, with TRBD1 matching over 9 bases. J lost 6 bases, V lost 10 bases, and 7 bases had no gene match. This CDR3 is 13 amino acids long. Germline V gene lookup returns CDR1 MNHEY and CDR2 SMNVEV (reference sequence). The CDR3 region is CATLGQGINEQFF. For the CDR3, the DNA is TGTGCCACCCTGGGACAGGGCATCAATGAGCAGTTCTTC.

V is TRBV4-1 and J is TRBJ2-7, with no clear D. The germline gives CDR1 MGHRA, CDR2 YSYEKL. V lost 0 bases and J 0 bases, leaving 9 bases between the germline ends. This CDR3 contains 15 residues. CDR3 in amino acids: CASSQDRTVSYEQYF. As DNA, the CDR3 is TGCGCCAGCAGCCAAGATCGTACGGTCTCCTACGAGCAGTACTTC.